What follows describes a single T cell receptor (beta chain). This sample stems from a study of blood T cell repertoires in COVID-19. For the study at large: T cells, B-cell-depleted T cells, or PBMCs supplied cDNA or gDNA.

V shed 7 bases and J 5 bases; nucleotides not matched to a gene: 10. The germline V gene has CDR1 GTSNPN and CDR2 SVGIG (reference sequence). The CDR3 loop spans 13 amino acids. This table comes from immunoSEQ multiplex PCR, and its TCRdb copy is limited to in-frame clones, with some not included. The sample lists 50,000 to 65,000 clones; more than 85% were seen once. The chain links TRBV30 to TRBJ1-2, with 7 bases matching TRBD1. The sequencing input was peripheral blood. The sequence was obtained from a man aged 45-60 years with active COVID-19. Here the CDR3 reads CAFDRALPYGYTF. The CDR3 DNA sequence: TGTGCCTTCGACAGGGCCCTCCCTTATGGCTACACCTTC.